Listed below are T cell receptor beta chains from one sample, sequenced in a study of cytomegalovirus exposure and HLA in healthy donors. Repertoires were generated with immunoSEQ multiplex PCR, while TCRdb's copy carries only in-frame clones and drops some. This sample has over 250,000 clones; more than 80% occur once, and the top ten carry 3.5% to 4%. The sample consisted of PBMCs. Source of these receptors: a man aged 40-55 years in good health and CMV-seropositive. CDR3s include the opening cysteine and the closing phenylalanine or tryptophan. D genes are given only for firm matches. Rows may omit the clone size; those that give it use once, few, many or a size class.

TRBD1 | TRBJ1-2 | . | TRBV5-3 | CARSPDRQGASNYGYTF | TGTGCCAGAAGCCCAGACCGACAGGGGGCCTCCAACTATGGCTACACCTTC
TRBD1 | TRBJ1-5 | few | TRBV10-2 | CASSLGQGQPQHF | TGCGCCAGCAGCCTCGGACAGGGGCAGCCCCAGCATTTT
TRBD1 | TRBJ1-1 | few | TRBV28 | CASSYGTGRNTEAFF | TGTGCCAGCAGTTACGGGACAGGACGGAACACTGAAGCTTTCTTT
. | TRBJ1-1 | . | TRBV18 | CASLVGRNTEAFF | TGTGCCAGCTTGGTCGGGAGGAACACTGAAGCTTTCTTT
. | TRBJ1-1 | . | TRBV7-9 | CASSLTAGELGAFF | TGTGCCAGCAGCCTTACGGCAGGGGAGTTAGGAGCTTTCTTT
TRBD1 | TRBJ2-7 | once | TRBV25-1 | CASSGQGNEQYF | TGTGCCAGCAGTGGACAGGGCAACGAGCAGTACTTC
TRBD1 | TRBJ2-2 | . | TRBV29-1 | CSALGTEPNTGELFF | TGCAGCGCCCTAGGGACAGAACCGAACACCGGGGAGCTGTTTTTT
TRBD1 | TRBJ2-1 | . | TRBV5-4 | CASSRGGTGALASYNEQFF | TGTGCCAGCAGCAGGGGCGGGACAGGGGCGTTAGCATCCTACAATGAGCAGTTCTTC
TRBD1 | TRBJ1-2 | . | TRBV4-1 | CASSQFDRVYGYTF | TGCGCCAGCAGCCAGTTTGACAGGGTCTATGGCTACACCTTC
TRBD1 | TRBJ2-7 | . | TRBV5-1 | CASSLNQAGGNEQYF | TGCGCCAGCAGCTTGAACCAGGCAGGGGGCAACGAGCAGTACTTC
TRBD1 | TRBJ2-1 | . | TRBV2 | CASSLDRATNEQFF | TGTGCCAGCAGTCTCGACAGGGCAACTAATGAGCAGTTCTTC
TRBD2 | TRBJ2-1 | . | TRBV7-3 | CASSLVGRLADNEQFF | TGTGCCAGCAGCTTAGTGGGGCGACTAGCGGACAATGAGCAGTTCTTC
. | TRBJ1-6 | . | TRBV30 | CAWSAQQGSPLHF | TGTGCCTGGAGTGCGCAACAGGGTTCACCCCTCCACTTT
. | TRBJ1-1 | . | TRBV30 | CAWSVQQNTEAFF | TGTGCCTGGAGTGTACAGCAAAACACTGAAGCTTTCTTT
. | TRBJ1-5 | . | TRBV15 | CATREVNQPQHF | TGTGCCACCAGGGAGGTTAATCAGCCCCAGCATTTT
. | TRBJ1-1 | . | TRBV7-9 | CASSLGQSSEAFF | TGTGCCAGCAGCTTAGGACAGTCGTCTGAAGCTTTCTTT
. | TRBJ2-5 | . | TRBV18 | CASSPGEAQETQYF | TGTGCCAGCTCACCAGGGGAGGCCCAAGAGACCCAGTACTTC
. | TRBJ1-5 | . | TRBV7-2 | CASSRLDSGVQPQHF | TGTGCCAGCAGCCGACTAGACTCGGGGGTTCAGCCCCAGCATTTT
. | TRBJ1-1 | . | TRBV9 | CASSRDPRRETEAFF | TGTGCCAGCAGCCGCGACCCCAGGCGGGAGACTGAAGCTTTCTTT
TRBD2 | TRBJ2-3 | . | TRBV7-2 | CASSLLASGSGKTDTQYF | TGTGCCAGCAGCTTATTGGCTAGCGGGAGTGGGAAAACAGATACGCAGTATTTT
. | TRBJ1-4 | . | TRBV5-1 | CASSLANGGTNEKLFF | TGCGCCAGCAGCTTGGCCAACGGGGGGACTAATGAAAAACTGTTTTTT
TRBD2 | TRBJ2-3 | . | TRBV25-1 | CASSPRGRSTDTQYF | TGTGCCAGCAGCCCCCGCGGGAGAAGCACAGATACGCAGTATTTT
. | TRBJ2-2 | . | TRBV28 | CASSINRGIPLSSGELFF | TGTGCCAGCAGTATAAACCGGGGTATCCCCCTCTCGTCCGGGGAGCTGTTTTTT
. | TRBJ2-1 | . | TRBV7-8 | CTSSLDPGYVNEQFF | TGTACCAGCAGCCTGGACCCAGGGTACGTCAATGAGCAGTTCTTC
. | TRBJ1-1 | few | TRBV5-5 | CATQLQGNTEAFF | TGTGCCACCCAACTACAGGGGAACACTGAAGCTTTCTTT
TRBD1 | TRBJ2-7 | . | TRBV28 | CATRQGIGREQYF | TGTGCCACCCGACAGGGAATTGGGCGCGAGCAGTACTTC
TRBD1 | TRBJ1-5 | . | TRBV5-5 | CASSPQGGHQPQHF | TGTGCCAGCAGCCCCCAGGGGGGACATCAGCCCCAGCATTTT
. | TRBJ2-7 | . | TRBV9 | CASSVAPQGPGSYEQYF | TGTGCCAGCAGCGTAGCACCTCAGGGCCCCGGCTCCTACGAGCAGTACTTC
TRBD2 | TRBJ2-7 | . | TRBV4-1 | CASGHALAGAYEQYF | TGCGCCAGCGGCCATGCACTAGCGGGGGCCTACGAGCAGTACTTC
. | TRBJ1-5 | once | TRBV6-1 | CASSEYLAYSNQPQHF | TGTGCCAGCAGTGAATACCTTGCCTATAGCAATCAGCCCCAGCATTTT
. | TRBJ2-1 | . | TRBV6-5 | CASSEAGGEQFF | TGTGCCAGCAGCGAGGCCGGGGGTGAGCAGTTCTTC
. | TRBJ2-5 | . | TRBV5-1 | CASSYSQETQYF | TGCGCCAGCAGCTACTCCCAAGAGACCCAGTACTTC
TRBD2 | TRBJ2-3 | . | TRBV5-1 | CASSLVGRADTQYF | TGCGCCAGCAGCTTGGTCGGGAGGGCAGATACGCAGTATTTT
TRBD1 | TRBJ1-3 | . | TRBV28 | CARRTGAKNTIYF | TGTGCCAGGCGGACAGGGGCGAAAAACACCATATATTTT
TRBD1 | TRBJ2-2 | . | TRBV4-3 | CASSQGSGGLHTGELFF | TGCGCCAGCAGCCAAGGGTCAGGGGGCCTCCACACCGGGGAGCTGTTTTTT
TRBD1 | TRBJ2-3 | . | TRBV18 | CASSPTGESVSTDTQYF | TGTGCCAGCTCACCAACAGGGGAGAGCGTCAGCACAGATACGCAGTATTTT
TRBD2 | TRBJ2-5 | once | TRBV18 | CASSLTLAGGRGETQYF | TGTGCCAGCTCATTGACCTTAGCGGGAGGCCGTGGAGAGACCCAGTACTTC
TRBD1 | TRBJ1-5 | . | TRBV6-1 | CASSRTGGNQPQHF | TGTGCCAGCAGCCGCACAGGGGGCAATCAGCCCCAGCATTTT
TRBD1 | TRBJ1-2 | . | TRBV29-1 | CSAGQTNYGYTF | TGCAGCGCGGGACAGACTAACTATGGCTACACCTTC
TRBD1 | TRBJ1-1 | . | TRBV4-1 | CASSPRQGMNTEAFF | TGCGCCAGCAGCCCCCGACAGGGAATGAACACTGAAGCTTTCTTT
. | TRBJ2-1 | . | TRBV5-8 | CASSFVSGRIANEQFF | TGTGCCAGCAGCTTTGTGTCCGGGAGAATAGCGAATGAGCAGTTCTTC
TRBD1 | TRBJ1-5 | many | TRBV5-6 | CASSFWTGRRNQPQHF | TGTGCCAGCAGCTTTTGGACAGGGAGGCGCAATCAGCCCCAGCATTTT
TRBD2 | TRBJ2-4 | . | TRBV29-1 | CSVGASGRRGTAKNIQYF | TGCAGCGTTGGTGCTAGCGGGAGGAGGGGGACGGCCAAAAACATTCAGTACTTC
TRBD1 | TRBJ2-7 | . | TRBV7-8 | CASSPGTGGLWQYF | TGTGCCAGCAGCCCGGGGACAGGGGGTTTGTGGCAGTACTTC
TRBD1 | TRBJ2-1 | . | TRBV25-1 | CASSPPRGVRGREQFF | TGTGCCAGCAGTCCCCCCCGTGGGGTCAGGGGGCGGGAGCAGTTCTTC
. | TRBJ1-4 | . | TRBV4-1 | CASSHPGHLNEKLFF | TGCGCCAGCAGCCACCCGGGACACCTGAATGAAAAACTGTTTTTT
. | TRBJ2-1 | . | TRBV6-5 | CASSLDSSSDEQFF | TGTGCCAGCAGTTTAGACTCGTCGAGCGATGAGCAGTTCTTC
TRBD1 | TRBJ2-1 | . | TRBV7-2 | CASRQGTGRSRYNEQFF | TGTGCCAGCAGGCAAGGGACAGGGCGAAGCCGCTACAATGAGCAGTTCTTC
. | TRBJ1-2 | few | TRBV19 | CASSISHTANYGYTF | TGTGCCAGTAGTATAAGTCACACCGCTAACTATGGCTACACCTTC
TRBD2 | TRBJ2-3 | . | TRBV5-6 | CASSSLTSPWGTDTQYF | TGTGCCAGCAGCTCTTTGACTAGCCCCTGGGGCACAGATACGCAGTATTTT
. | TRBJ1-5 | . | TRBV7-9 | CASSLDGAGDQPQHF | TGTGCCAGCAGCTTGGATGGGGCCGGCGATCAGCCCCAGCATTTT
TRBD1 | TRBJ2-5 | . | TRBV10-3 | CAISDGQAQETQYF | TGTGCCATCAGTGACGGACAGGCGCAAGAGACCCAGTACTTC